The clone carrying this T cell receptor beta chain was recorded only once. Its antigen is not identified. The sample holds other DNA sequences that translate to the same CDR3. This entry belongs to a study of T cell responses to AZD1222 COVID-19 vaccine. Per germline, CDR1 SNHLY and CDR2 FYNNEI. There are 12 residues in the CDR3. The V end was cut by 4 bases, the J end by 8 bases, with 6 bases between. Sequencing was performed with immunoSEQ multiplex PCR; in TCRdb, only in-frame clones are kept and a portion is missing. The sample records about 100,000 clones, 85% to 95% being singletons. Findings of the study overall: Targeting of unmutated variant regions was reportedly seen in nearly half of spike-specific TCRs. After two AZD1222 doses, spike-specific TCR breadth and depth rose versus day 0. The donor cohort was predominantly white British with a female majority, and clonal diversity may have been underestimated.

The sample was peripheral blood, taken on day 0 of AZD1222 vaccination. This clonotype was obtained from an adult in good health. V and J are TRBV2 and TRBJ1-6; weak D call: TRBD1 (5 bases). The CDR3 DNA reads TGTGCCAGCAGTGTGGGGGATTCACCCCTCCACTTT. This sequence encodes CASSVGDSPLHF.